A selection of T cell receptor beta chains follows, all from one sample in a study of blood T cell repertoires in COVID-19. Some clones are missing from TCRdb's copy, which holds only in-frame ones; the method was immunoSEQ multiplex PCR. The sample gives some 210,000 clones, around 90% of which show up once; 5.5% to 8% is in the top ten. Sequenced: peripheral blood. Receptors were obtained from a man between 60 and 75 years old who had recovered from COVID-19. Both conserved end residues are part of each CDR3. Each record gives: J gene, clone size, V gene, D gene, CDR3 protein, CDR3 DNA. A D gene is named only where the DNA matches it firmly. Size values are once, few and many counts, or a class for expanded clones, and some rows have none.

>TRBJ1-5|-|TRBV27|-
CASRSLDKIYQPQHF
TGTGCCAGCAGATCTCTGGACAAGATTTATCAGCCCCAGCATTTT
>TRBJ1-6|-|TRBV6-6|-
CASSYEAGASPLHF
TGTGCCAGCAGTTACGAAGCGGGAGCTTCACCCCTCCACTTT
>TRBJ2-1|once|TRBV2|TRBD2
CASSPLAGGRGEQFF
TGTGCCAGCAGCCCACTAGCGGGAGGGCGGGGTGAGCAGTTCTTC
>TRBJ2-5|-|TRBV7-3|TRBD1
CASSPMGQGLSAQYF
TGTGCCAGCAGCCCGATGGGACAGGGATTATCGGCCCAGTACTTC
>TRBJ2-7|-|TRBV5-4|TRBD2
CASSSSGSSYEQYF
TGTGCCAGCAGCTCTAGCGGGAGTTCCTACGAGCAGTACTTC
>TRBJ2-7|few|TRBV2|TRBD2
CASSESAGVSYEQYF
TGTGCCAGCAGTGAATCTGCGGGGGTCTCCTACGAGCAGTACTTC
>TRBJ2-7|-|TRBV7-3|TRBD2
CASSPSSGGPYEQYF
TGTGCCAGCAGCCCCAGTAGCGGGGGTCCCTACGAGCAGTACTTC
>TRBJ2-3|-|TRBV5-1|-
CASSLGQGYADTQYF
TGCGCCAGCAGCTTGGGGCAGGGATATGCAGATACGCAGTATTTT
>TRBJ2-5|-|TRBV3-1/TRBV3-2|-
CASSPYQETQYF
TGTGCCAGCAGCCCGTACCAAGAGACCCAGTACTTC
>TRBJ2-5|-|TRBV5-6|-
CASSFQGNRETQYF
TGTGCCAGCAGCTTCCAGGGGAACAGGGAGACCCAGTACTTC
>TRBJ1-5|-|TRBV18|-
CASSPTGGWSNQPQHF
TGTGCCAGCTCACCAACGGGGGGCTGGAGCAATCAGCCCCAGCATTTT